The table lists the clone carrying this T cell receptor (beta chain) with many counts. TCRdb re-analysed the 5' RACE reads in MiXCR, keeping a single row per CDR3 protein. The table has fewer than 350,000 distinct CDR3 sequences, 3.5% to 5% seen once. CDR3 length: 14 residues. V lost 5 bases to trimming and J lost 5 bases, with 15 bases between them. From germline, CDR1 is MNHEY and CDR2 SVGEGT. This specimen belongs to a study of T cells after yellow fever vaccination. The chain uses TRBV6-2 or TRBV6-3 and TRBJ2-5; D is perhaps TRBD1 (6 bases). The sample here was PBMCs, taken 15 days after the yellow fever booster vaccination. The TCR originated in a man aged 18 to 29 who received the YFV17D yellow fever vaccine. In DNA, the CDR3 is TGTGCCAGCAGTCCCGAAGGGGGTAGGGAGACCCAGTACTTC. Translating gives CASSPEGGRETQYF.